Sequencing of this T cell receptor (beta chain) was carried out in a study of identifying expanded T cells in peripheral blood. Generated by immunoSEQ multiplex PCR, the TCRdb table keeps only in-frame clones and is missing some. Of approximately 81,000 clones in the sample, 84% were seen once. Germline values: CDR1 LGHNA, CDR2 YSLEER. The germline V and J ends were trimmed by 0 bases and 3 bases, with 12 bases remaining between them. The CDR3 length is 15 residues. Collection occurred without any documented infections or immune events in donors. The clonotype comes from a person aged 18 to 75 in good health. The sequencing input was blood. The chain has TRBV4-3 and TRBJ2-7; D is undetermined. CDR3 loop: CASSQDRAGLYEQYF. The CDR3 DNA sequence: TGCGCCAGCAGCCAAGATCGGGCCGGGCTCTACGAGCAGTACTTC.